This T cell receptor (beta chain) was identified during a study of T cell repertoires in cytomegalovirus infection (dated by TCRdb to between 2017 and 2020). Study-level background: Alongside well-studied HLA-B-restricted epitopes, the peptide stimulations were aimed at recently identified HLA-C-restricted CMV epitopes, whose presentation resists viral immunomodulation. The HLA type of each donor mattered for the analysis, because public TCR beta signatures pointed to carriage of CMV infection along with the matching HLA type.

The reads were generated on an Illumina HiSeq 1500. The raw public reads went through TCRdb reprocessing: fastp at Q25, MiXCR clone calling, in-frame beta chains kept. Each entry merges the rows of one CDR3 protein and shows their most common DNA and genes. In this sample the table shows some 62,000 distinct CDR3 sequences, around 20% of which occur a single time. Of the sample, over 60% is held by the ten largest clones. The sample's treatment or condition, from its label and the paper: in vitro stimulation with specific CMV peptide epitopes to enrich CMV-specific T cells. About this clonotype: The antigen it binds to is not known. Base qualities were left out, and no much larger clone turns up one base away.

The paper's findings and limits, for the study overall: Cumulative frequency of public TCR beta family members discriminated carriers of CMV infection plus the relevant HLA type in this cohort and an independent 352-donor cohort. The ex vivo response was dominated by HLA-C-restricted CMV-specific TCR beta clonotypes, and the single most frequent clonotype in two of eight donors was supplied by these HLA-C-restricted clonotypes.

The sequence was collected from a human donor in good health (CMV status not recorded). Some clones in this sample may be carry-over from other donors' samples. Sequences were derived from CD8+ T cells from cultured PBMCs, sampled from culture after CMV antigen stimulation.

The CDR3 region has the sequence CASSSPRRGVSGELFF. The nucleotides read TGTGCCAGCAGCTCACCCCGCAGGGGAGTGAGCGGGGAGCTGTTTTTT. This receptor chain uses TRBV11-2 and TRBJ2-2; possibly the D gene is TRBD1, per 6 matching bases. The CDR3 has 16 amino acids, counting the end cysteine and phenylalanine. Solely the CDR3 DNA is kept, with 48 bases framed from the first base. In the germline V gene, CDR1 corresponds to SGHAT and CDR2 to FQNNGV. V loses 4 bases of germline sequence and J loses 7 bases, and the interval between the two ends is 19 bases.